The entry below gives a single TCR beta chain sequence along with its context. Its antigen remains unknown. TCRdb reprocessed the reads via MiXCR and lists one record per CDR3 protein. The sample has approximately 150,000 distinct CDR3 sequences; about 22% are singletons. The sample originates from a study of T cell repertoires in cytomegalovirus infection. General study points: People with CMV and the relevant HLA were identified by cumulative public TCR beta family frequency.

The CDR3 sequence is 15 residues long. Germline loops: CDR1 SGHVS, CDR2 FQNEAQ. V lost 0 bases to trimming and J lost 7 bases, with 13 bases between them. The TCR comes from a human donor in good health (CMV status not recorded). Some clones in this sample may be carry-over from other donors' samples. The chain has TRBV7-8 and TRBJ2-1; no firm D call. Sample: CD8+ T cells from cultured PBMCs, taken from culture after CMV antigen stimulation. The CDR3 region is CASSLARLGENEQFF. Here the CDR3 DNA reads TGTGCCAGCAGCTTAGCGAGATTAGGAGAGAATGAGCAGTTCTTC.